The clone carrying this T cell receptor beta chain appeared many times. Its specificity is not known. These data come from a study of CD8 T cells in ankylosing spondylitis. Study conclusions and caveats: Ankylosing spondylitis blood appeared to be characterized by a TCR beta motif of several highly homologous variants.

From the 5' RACE reads, TCRdb called clonotypes with MiXCR, one entry per CDR3 protein. Of roughly 700,000 distinct CDR3 sequences detected, roughly 19% appear once; the ten largest clones hold about 19%. CDR1 LGHNA and CDR2 YSLEER come from the germline V gene. V was shortened by 0 bases and J by 7 bases, with 10 bases between the two germline ends. This CDR3 comprises 13 residues. The specimen was blood, either unsorted or a sorted T cell fraction (not recorded which). V and J are TRBV4-3 and TRBJ2-7; a weak D match, TRBD2 (6 bases). This TCR derives from a male donor with ankylosing spondylitis. The CDR3 DNA follows: TGCGCCAGCAGCCAAGATATAGCGGAGGAGCAGTACTTC. Its translation: CASSQDIAEEQYF.